The 30 T cell receptor beta chains below all came from one sample that was sequenced in a study of OX40 agonist ivuxolimab in advanced cancers. Libraries were prepared by immunoSEQ multiplex PCR; TCRdb keeps only in-frame clonotypes and omits some of them. The repertoire has tens of thousands of clones, 85% of them found once; the top ten carry approximately 0.57%. Specimen: CD4+ or CD8+ T cells sorted from blood, collected in a trial of the OX40 agonist ivuxolimab. The receptors were gathered from an adult with an advanced solid tumor such as melanoma, head and neck, liver or kidney cancer.

The genes are TRBV14 and TRBJ2-7; D might be TRBD2 (6 bases). Germline-derived CDR1 and CDR2 are SGHDN and FVKESK. The V and J ends lost 1 base and 2 bases respectively, with 15 bases between them. CDR3 length: 16 residues. The CDR3 sequence: CASSQVAAGFPYEQYF. CDR3 coding DNA: TGTGCCAGCAGCCAAGTTGCGGCGGGATTCCCCTACGAGCAGTACTTC.

The chain recombines TRBV5-1 with TRBJ2-7; D uncertain. The length of the CDR3 is 14 residues. Germline V gene lookup returns CDR1 SGHRS and CDR2 YFSETQ. Trimming took off 7 bases at V and 4 bases at J, with 18 bases between the two ends. The CDR3, as DNA: TGCGCCAGCCGCCTCGGTGTACAAAGTTACGAGCAGTACTTC. It specifies CASRLGVQSYEQYF.

The chain is built from TRBV30 and TRBJ1-6; 8 nucleotides line up with TRBD1. The V gene end was trimmed by 5 bases and the J gene end by 9 bases; junction bases not matched to a gene: 12. The CDR3 loop spans 15 amino acids. Germline lookup yields CDR1 GTSNPN and CDR2 SVGIG (reference sequence). Here the CDR3 reads CAWGHLTGGSSPLHF. CDR3 DNA: TGTGCCTGGGGTCATCTAACAGGGGGGAGTTCACCCCTCCACTTT. Drawing the rest from reference TRBV30 and TRBJ1-6, the complete variable domain is SQTIHQWPATLVQPVGSPLSLECTVEGTSNPNLYWYRQAAGRGLQLLFYSVGIGQISSEVPQNLSASRPQDRQFILSSKKLLLSDSGFYLCAWGHLTGGSSPLHFGNGTRLTVT.

V gene TRBV5-4 combines with J gene TRBJ2-5; perhaps TRBD2 as D (5 bases). This CDR3 contains 14 residues. CDR1 and CDR2 (germline): SGHNT, YYREEE (reference sequence). V was cut by 4 bases and J by 5 bases, with 15 bases left in between. The CDR3, as DNA: TGTGCCAGCAGCCCTGCCGGGGTGATCGAGACCCAGTACTTC. Its protein product is CASSPAGVIETQYF.

The chain uses TRBV6-6 and TRBJ2-4; the match to TRBD1 covers 7 bases. The germline CDR1 and CDR2 sequences are MNHNY and SVGAGI (reference sequence). The CDR3 runs 15 residues. The junction had 5 bases not matched to a gene; V was cut back by 6 bases and J by 0 bases. DNA of the CDR3: TGTGCCAGCAGAGATGAGGGGGCAGCCAAAAACATTCAGTACTTC. Its protein is CASRDEGAAKNIQYF.

The V and J genes are TRBV11-2 and TRBJ2-7, with unresolved D. The CDR3 is made up of 16 amino acids. From germline, CDR1 is SGHAT and CDR2 FQNNGV. V was trimmed by 1 base and J by 2 bases, leaving 15 bases between them. CDR3 amino acids: CASSLALVSGTYEQYF. CDR3 coding DNA: TGTGCCAGCAGCTTAGCCTTGGTTTCTGGAACCTACGAGCAGTACTTC. Full variable domain (rest looked up from reference TRBV11-2 and TRBJ2-7): EAGVAQSPRYKIIEKRQSVAFWCNPISGHATLYWYQQILGQGPKLLIQFQNNGVVDDSQLPKDRFSAERLKGVDSTLKIQPAKLEDSAVYLCASSLALVSGTYEQYFGPGTRLTVT.

V and J are TRBV7-2 and TRBJ2-7; TRBD2 is a possible D gene (5 bases). Between the trimmed V and J ends, which lost 2 bases and 4 bases, there was a span of 9 bases. CDR1 is SGHTA and CDR2 is FQGNSA in the germline V gene. The CDR3 has 13 residues. The CDR3 DNA reads as TGTGCCAGCAGCTTAACTAGTCAGTACGAGCAGTACTTC. It codes for CASSLTSQYEQYF.

The CDR3: CASSSNAGTTGELFF. CDR3 sequence (DNA): TGCGCCAGCAGCTCCAACGCCGGGACGACCGGGGAGCTGTTTTTT. The J gene is TRBJ2-2, the V gene TRBV5-1; either TRBD1 or TRBD2 may fit D (5 bases each). Trimming shortened V by 3 bases and J by 5 bases, and 14 bases separated the two germline ends. Germline V CDR1 and CDR2: SGHRS, YFSETQ. The CDR3 contains 15 residues.

This chain links TRBV27 with TRBJ2-1; D unresolved. Germline CDR1 is MNHEY and CDR2 is SMNVEV (reference sequence). The ends were cut back, 4 bases at V and 4 bases at J, with 14 bases in the middle. CDR3 length: 15 amino acids. The CDR3 spells CASSSAVSLYNEQFF. CDR3 bases: TGTGCCAGCAGTTCTGCAGTCAGCCTTTACAATGAGCAGTTCTTC.

This clone was picked up a small number of times. The genes are TRBV23-1 and TRBJ1-5; D is ambiguous. TRBV23-1 is identified as an open reading frame with a role that is uncertain. The CDR3 spans 11 residues. With 8 bases removed from V and 7 bases from J, the gap between germline ends came to 9 bases. The DNA of the CDR3 is TGCGCCAGCCTCTTGGACCAGCCCCAGCATTTT. Translated: CASLLDQPQHF.

The chain has TRBV28 and TRBJ1-6; D call uncertain. The germline V gene has CDR1 MDHEN and CDR2 SYDVKM. The CDR3 consists of 13 residues. Trimming removed 8 bases from V and 7 bases from J, with 12 bases in between. The CDR3 DNA follows: TGTGCCAGCGTTGGGTCTGGAAATTCACCCCTCCACTTT. It is translated as CASVGSGNSPLHF. Full variable domain (remainder filled in from reference TRBV28 and TRBJ1-6): DVKVTQSSRYLVKRTGEKVFLECVQDMDHENMFWYRQDPGLGLRLIYFSYDVKMKEKGDIPEGYSVSREKKERFSLILESASTNQTSMYLCASVGSGNSPLHFGNGTRLTVT.

The chain uses TRBV4-2 and TRBJ1-3; TRBD1 is a possible D gene (5 bases). The germline CDR1 and CDR2 sequences are LGHNA and YNFKEQ. Trimming stripped 2 bases from V and 0 bases from J, with 11 bases between. The CDR3 contains 16 residues. The CDR3 loop is CASSQLDSSSGNTIYF. Written as DNA, the CDR3 is TGTGCCAGCAGCCAACTAGACAGCAGCTCTGGAAACACCATATATTTT.

The rearrangement uses TRBV7-2 and TRBJ1-6, with TRBD1 matching 9 bases. The V gene's germline CDR1 is SGHTA and CDR2 FQGNSA. The trim removed 6 bases at V and 6 bases at J, leaving 9 bases unmatched. The CDR3 has 16 residues. The CDR3 DNA follows: TGTGCCAGCAGTTTCGGGACAGGGAGTTTTAATTCACCCCTCCACTTT. Residues: CASSFGTGSFNSPLHF.

This clone was counted only a few times. V usage is TRBV7-2 and J usage is TRBJ2-1, with a tentative D call TRBD2 (6 bases). With 2 bases removed from V and 0 bases from J, the gap between germline ends came to 17 bases. Per the germline V gene, CDR1 is SGHTA and CDR2 is FQGNSA. CDR3 size: 18 residues. The CDR3 bases are TGTGCCAGCAGCTTAATTGCGGGTCGGGGGAGCTCCTACAATGAGCAGTTCTTC. Translation gives CASSLIAGRGSSYNEQFF.

V gene TRBV19 combines with J gene TRBJ1-6; D may be TRBD1 (6 bases). This CDR3 is built from 14 residues. Trimming took 10 bases from V and 0 from J, leaving 10 bases between them. CDR1 and CDR2 (germline): LNHDA, SQIVND (reference sequence). The CDR3 loop reads CATTGSSYNSPLHF. The CDR3 nucleotides read TGTGCCACTACAGGGAGCTCCTATAATTCACCCCTCCACTTT.

The rearrangement uses TRBV7-2 and TRBJ1-4; D gene ambiguous. Trimming left V 7 bases short and J 4 bases short, with 16 bases between. CDR3 size: 15 residues. CDR1 is SGHTA, CDR2 FQGNSA, per germline. Here the CDR3 DNA reads TGTGCCAGCACCCCTGGGAGTTGGGGTAATGAAAAACTGTTTTTT. Amino acid sequence: CASTPGSWGNEKLFF.

The CDR3 DNA sequence: TGTGCCAGCTCACCACCACACAGTGATACGCAGTATTTT. Protein: CASSPPHSDTQYF. The chain uses TRBV18 and TRBJ2-3; D gene ambiguous. In germline, CDR1 is KGHSH, CDR2 LQKENI. The V and J ends lost 0 bases and 6 bases respectively, with 7 bases between them. CDR3 length equals 13 residues.

The chain is built from TRBV5-1 and TRBJ1-1; D is possibly TRBD1 (6 bases). The CDR3 loop spans 14 amino acids. The V end lost 0 bases, the J end lost 4 bases, and 10 bases lay between the germline ends. Germline assignment: CDR1 SGHRS and CDR2 YFSETQ. The CDR3 is CASSLDRAGTEAFF. DNA for the CDR3: TGCGCCAGCAGCTTGGACAGGGCAGGCACTGAAGCTTTCTTT.

The chain has TRBV5-1 and TRBJ1-2; possibly TRBD1 for D (6 bases). Germline values: CDR1 SGHRS, CDR2 YFSETQ. This CDR3 region has 14 residues. V was trimmed by 0 bases and J by 7 bases, leaving 13 bases between them. This CDR3 is CASSLEVRGGGYTF. The DNA for the CDR3 is TGCGCCAGCAGCTTGGAAGTCAGGGGAGGTGGCTACACCTTC.

In this sample, this clone turned up a few times. The V call is TRBV30, the J call TRBJ1-4; 7 nucleotides agree with TRBD1. V was clipped by 4 bases and J by 3 bases; unmatched bases: 5. The CDR3 spans 14 residues. The germline V gene has CDR1 GTSNPN and CDR2 SVGIG (reference sequence). CDR3 amino acids: CAWTVDRANEKLFF. The CDR3 bases are TGTGCCTGGACAGTAGACAGGGCTAATGAAAAACTGTTTTTT.

There are a few counts of this clone. The rearrangement links TRBV6-1 to TRBJ2-1; D gene unclear. Trimming took 6 bases from V and 7 from J, leaving 13 bases between them. CDR3 length equals 13 residues. Germline CDR1 MNHNS, CDR2 SASEGT. The CDR3 reads CASSHPSWNEQFF. The CDR3 DNA sequence: TGTGCCAGCAGCCACCCCTCTTGGAATGAGCAGTTCTTC.

The rearrangement links TRBV7-9 to TRBJ1-2, with TRBD1 matching 9 bases. Trimming took 5 bases from V and 5 from J; bases not matched to a gene: 9. This CDR3 has 15 amino acids. CDR1 and CDR2 from the germline V gene are SEHNR and FQNEAQ (reference sequence). The CDR3 bases are TGTGCCAGCAGCCCGCAACAGGGGGCGGGTTATGGCTACACCTTC. Translating gives CASSPQQGAGYGYTF.

The V call is TRBV6-4, the J call TRBJ2-1, with 10 bases that match TRBD2. After removal of 5 bases from V and 5 bases from J, the junction contained 6 bases not matched to a gene. This CDR3 comprises 15 residues. From germline, CDR1 is MRHNA and CDR2 SNTAGT. This chain's CDR3 is CASSFSGGADNEQFF. CDR3 DNA sequence: TGTGCCAGCAGTTTCAGCGGGGGGGCGGACAATGAGCAGTTCTTC.

The CDR3: CASSLRGGANTGELFF. The CDR3 DNA reads as TGTGCCAGCAGCTTGAGGGGCGGGGCGAACACCGGGGAGCTGTTTTTT. The J gene is TRBJ2-2, the V gene TRBV7-6; possibly TRBD2 for D (6 bases). Germline CDR1 and CDR2: SGHVS and FNYEAQ. V gave up 3 bases and J gave up 0 bases, with 11 bases separating them. The CDR3 extends over 16 amino acids.

The chain is built from TRBV18 and TRBJ2-3; 13 bases match TRBD2. The ends lost 4 bases at V and 2 bases at J; junction bases unmatched: 3. This CDR3 contains 16 residues. Germline V lookup: CDR1 KGHSH, CDR2 LQKENI. This CDR3 is CASSRGTSGVTDTQYF. The CDR3 DNA reads TGTGCCAGCTCACGCGGGACTAGCGGGGTCACAGATACGCAGTATTTT.

V gene TRBV7-2 combines with J gene TRBJ2-3, with 7 bases that match TRBD2. Germline V CDR1 and CDR2: SGHTA, FQGNSA. The V segment lost 1 base and the J segment 3 bases; nucleotides outside the gene matches: 4. The CDR3 consists of 15 residues. The CDR3: CASSLVASGTDTQYF. In DNA form, the CDR3 reads TGTGCCAGCAGCTTAGTGGCTAGCGGAACAGATACGCAGTATTTT.

The chain couples TRBV5-4 to TRBJ2-3; perhaps TRBD2 as D (5 bases). Trimming shortened V by 0 bases and J by 5 bases, and 7 bases separated the two germline ends. Germline V gene sequence: CDR1 SGHNT, CDR2 YYREEE (reference sequence). The CDR3 extends over 13 amino acids. The CDR3 region is CASSLDRGDTQYF. The CDR3 bases are TGTGCCAGCAGCTTGGACCGGGGAGATACGCAGTATTTT.

For the CDR3, the DNA is TGTGCCAGCAGCCGGGGACAGGCTTCCAATGAGCAGTTCTTC. Protein: CASSRGQASNEQFF. This chain links TRBV4-2 with TRBJ2-1; 8 bases line up with TRBD1. V shed 4 bases and J 6 bases; nucleotides not matched to a gene: 5. The CDR3 contains 14 residues. Germline CDR1 is LGHNA and CDR2 is YNFKEQ.

CDR3 sequence reads: CASSLRRAGNSPLHF. The CDR3 DNA reads as TGTGCCAGCAGCTTAAGAAGGGCGGGTAATTCACCCCTCCACTTT. The J gene is TRBJ1-6, the V gene TRBV11-2; D gene ambiguous. Germline lookup yields CDR1 SGHAT and CDR2 FQNNGV. Trimming removed 2 bases from V and 6 bases from J, with 11 bases in between. This CDR3 has 15 amino acids.

The table lists this clone with a count of one. V is TRBV27 and J is TRBJ1-2, with D uncertain. The CDR3 has 13 residues. Germline CDR1 MNHEY, CDR2 SMNVEV (reference sequence). V lost 3 bases to trimming and J lost 5 bases, with 10 bases between them. The CDR3 spells CASSFNEEYGYTF. CDR3 nucleotide sequence: TGTGCCAGCAGTTTTAACGAGGAATATGGCTACACCTTC.